This record looks at one TCR beta chain sequence and its context. The sample belongs to a study of blood T cell repertoires in COVID-19. Study as a whole: Samples taken during acute and convalescent COVID-19 were collected in the United States, Italy and Spain. The analysed material was cDNA or gDNA that came from T cells, B-cell-depleted T cells, or PBMCs.

The V gene lost 9 bases and the J gene lost 4 bases, with 13 bases spanning the gap. The CDR3 extends over 14 amino acids. CDR1 and CDR2 from the germline V gene are SNHLY and FYNNEI. Original methodology: Using reference gene primer amplification, nucleated cell counts were estimated. Assay: immunoSEQ multiplex PCR; the TCRdb copy retains only in-frame clones and omits some. V, J and clone size reflect that table, while D and trimming were determined from the DNA. Of about 400,000 clones listed, about 87% are singletons. Sequences were obtained from PBMCs or T cells enriched from blood (not recorded which). This receptor was obtained from a woman between 45 and 60 years old who had recovered from COVID-19. J is TRBJ1-6 and V is TRBV2; D remains unclear. DNA for the CDR3: TGTGCCAGTCGTCAGGCGACGTATAATTCACCCCTCCACTTT. This translates into CASRQATYNSPLHF.